The 23 T cell receptor beta chains listed next were all sequenced from one sample in a study of shared clonotypes between healthy human individuals. Only in-frame clones appear in the TCRdb table, and some are missing; sequencing was by immunoSEQ multiplex PCR. This sample yields 2 million to 2.5 million clones, of which 85% to 95% are seen a single time; 0.3% to 0.4% belongs to the top ten. Sequenced sample: naive CD4+ T cells from PBMCs. Noted subset: CD45RA+ positively selected. The receptors were gathered from a man aged 18 to 29 in good health. Some clones in this sample may be carry-over from other donors' samples.

The count of this clone is one. The chain employs TRBV6-5 and TRBJ2-1; D gene unclear. CDR3 length: 12 residues. The germline CDR1 and CDR2 sequences are MNHEY and SVGAGI. V lost 6 bases and J lost 15, with 18 bases in between. The CDR3 coding sequence is TGTGCCAGCAGCCCTCACCACAGCCTGTTGTTCTTC. It is translated as CASSPHHSLLFF.

The genes are TRBV18 and TRBJ2-1; 7 bases are shared with TRBD1. CDR3 length: 13 amino acids. The V segment lost 2 bases and the J segment 11 bases; nucleotides outside the gene matches: 6. Per the germline V gene, CDR1 is KGHSH and CDR2 is LQKENI. The CDR3 loop reads CASSPEGTVKQFF. As DNA, the CDR3 is TGTGCCAGCTCACCAGAAGGGACAGTCAAGCAGTTCTTC.

This chain uses TRBV27 with TRBJ1-1, with 11 positions matching TRBD1. J lost 1 base, V lost 8 bases, and 12 bases had no gene match. The CDR3 loop spans 17 amino acids. The germline V gene encodes CDR1 MNHEY and CDR2 SMNVEV (reference sequence). The CDR3 DNA sequence: TGTGCCAGCCATACCCGGGACAGGGGGAGTCGGAACACTGAAGCTTTCTTT. Protein sequence: CASHTRDRGSRNTEAFF.

Regarding this clone: Other nucleotide sequences in the sample specify the same CDR3. The J gene is TRBJ2-5, the V gene TRBV2; the match to TRBD1 covers 7 bases. CDR3 size: 15 residues. Germline V gene lookup returns CDR1 SNHLY and CDR2 FYNNEI. J was trimmed by 1 base and V by 6 bases; bases with no gene match: 8. CDR3 in amino acids: CASSRDRGVQETQYF. CDR3 sequence (DNA): TGTGCCAGCAGCCGGGACAGAGGGGTCCAAGAGACCCAGTACTTC.

V and J are TRBV5-1 and TRBJ1-3; D remains ambiguous. V lost 0 bases, J lost 7 bases, and 8 bases lay in between. Looked up from germline, CDR1 is SGHRS and CDR2 is YFSETQ. The CDR3 extends over 13 amino acids. CDR3 loop: CASSLGLENTIYF. CDR3 bases: TGCGCCAGCAGCTTGGGGTTGGAGAACACCATATATTTT.

The chain employs TRBV12-5 and TRBJ1-5, with D perhaps matching TRBD1 (5 bases). Germline values: CDR1 LGHNT, CDR2 FRNRAP. Deletions cut 2 bases from V and 1 base from J, with 15 bases between. CDR3 length: 17 residues. The CDR3 loop is CASGLRRDGSSNQPQHF. In DNA form, the CDR3 reads TGTGCTAGTGGTTTGCGACGGGACGGCTCCAGCAATCAGCCCCAGCATTTT.

This chain joins TRBV4-1 and TRBJ1-4; the match to TRBD1 covers 9 bases. This CDR3 contains 13 residues. Trimming removed 3 bases from V and 8 bases from J; junction bases left unmatched: 1. Germline V lookup: CDR1 MGHRA, CDR2 YSYEKL. In DNA form, the CDR3 reads TGCGCCAGCAGCCAGACAGGGGGGGAAAAACTGTTTTTT. Translated: CASSQTGGEKLFF.

In regard to this clone: Other DNA sequences in this sample translate to the same CDR3. This rearrangement joins TRBV10-3 to TRBJ2-7, with a tentative D call TRBD2 (6 bases). From germline, CDR1 is ENHRY and CDR2 SYGVKD. The CDR3 loop spans 12 amino acids. V was clipped by 4 bases and J by 2 bases, with 6 bases between them. In DNA form, the CDR3 reads TGTGCCATCAGTGGGACTACCTACGAGCAGTACTTC. Translated: CAISGTTYEQYF.

This clone was picked up one time. The chain employs TRBV5-1 and TRBJ2-7; D is possibly TRBD2 (5 bases). The CDR3 consists of 11 residues. Trimming took 0 bases from V and 12 from J, leaving 10 bases between them. Germline V lookup: CDR1 SGHRS, CDR2 YFSETQ. The CDR3 here is CASSLGPEVYF. The CDR3, as DNA: TGCGCCAGCAGCTTGGGGCCGGAGGTGTACTTC.

The J gene is TRBJ2-1, the V gene TRBV27, with D maybe TRBD1 (5 bases). CDR3 length: 17 residues. Trimming took off 4 bases at V and 3 bases at J, with 19 bases between the two ends. From germline, CDR1 is MNHEY and CDR2 SMNVEV (reference sequence). The CDR3 nucleotides are TGTGCCAGCAGTTCTCAACCAAAGGACACCTACTACAATGAGCAGTTCTTC. It yields the protein CASSSQPKDTYYNEQFF.

This rearrangement joins TRBV7-9 to TRBJ1-1; weak D call: TRBD1 (6 bases). The V end lost 4 bases, the J end lost 12 bases, and 12 bases lay between the germline ends. This CDR3 contains 11 residues. In germline, CDR1 is SEHNR, CDR2 FQNEAQ (reference sequence). The CDR3 nucleotides are TGTGCCAGCAGCTCTAGGGGGAACTCTTTCTTT. As protein: CASSSRGNSFF.

The chain employs TRBV5-1 and TRBJ1-3; no firm D call. This CDR3 has 14 amino acids. V was pared by 1 base and J by 5 bases, with 10 bases between. The germline V gene encodes CDR1 SGHRS and CDR2 YFSETQ. CDR3 in amino acids: CASSLPTDRNTIYF. The CDR3 coding sequence is TGCGCCAGCAGCTTGCCAACAGACAGAAACACCATATATTTT.

The chain employs TRBV29-1 and TRBJ2-1, with 9 nucleotides matching TRBD2. The junction had 6 bases not matched to a gene; V was cut back by 7 bases and J by 2 bases. The CDR3 spans 14 residues. Germline CDR1 SQVTM, CDR2 ANQGSEA. The CDR3: CSAKTSGAYNEQFF. For the CDR3, the DNA is TGCAGCGCCAAGACTAGCGGTGCCTACAATGAGCAGTTCTTC.

For this clone: Other DNA sequences in this specimen translate into the identical CDR3. This sequence joins TRBV7-3 and TRBJ2-3; D is ambiguous. The germline gives CDR1 SGHTA, CDR2 FQGTGA. The CDR3 totals 14 residues. Trimming took 2 bases from V and 1 from J, leaving 7 bases between them. The CDR3 is CASSLVGGTDTQYF. Here the CDR3 DNA reads TGTGCCAGCAGCTTAGTTGGAGGCACAGATACGCAGTATTTT.

The chain is built from TRBV7-2 and TRBJ2-2; the D is unclear. V lost 8 bases to trimming and J lost 1 base, with 11 bases between them. Germline V gives CDR1 SGHTA, CDR2 FQGNSA. This CDR3 contains 14 residues. For the CDR3, the DNA is TGTGCCAGCTCCGGCCTGGTGAACACCGGGGAGCTGTTTTTT. The encoded protein is CASSGLVNTGELFF.

The V and J genes are TRBV28 and TRBJ2-7; weak D call: TRBD1 (7 bases). Trimming left V 6 bases short and J 3 bases short, with 18 bases between. CDR1 MDHEN and CDR2 SYDVKM come from the germline V gene. CDR3 size: 15 residues. CDR3: CASSVTGDWVYEQYF. CDR3 bases: TGTGCCAGCAGCGTAACAGGGGACTGGGTCTACGAGCAGTACTTC. Complete variable domain (other parts from reference TRBV28 and TRBJ2-7): DVKVTQSSRYLVKRTGEKVFLECVQDMDHENMFWYRQDPGLGLRLIYFSYDVKMKEKGDIPEGYSVSREKKERFSLILESASTNQTSMYLCASSVTGDWVYEQYFGPGTRLTVT.

V gene TRBV6-5 combines with J gene TRBJ2-2; D ambiguous. CDR3 length: 12 residues. Trimming removed 1 base from V and 6 bases from J, with 3 bases in between. Germline CDR1 is MNHEY and CDR2 is SVGAGI. The DNA of the CDR3 is TGTGCCAGCAGTTACTGGCCCGGGGAGCTGTTTTTT. Its translation: CASSYWPGELFF.

This clone has only one observation. J is TRBJ2-1 and V is TRBV6-5; 7 bases map to TRBD2. This CDR3 has 15 residues. CDR1 and CDR2 (germline): MNHEY, SVGAGI. J gave up 3 bases and V 5 bases, and 7 bases lay outside the gene matches. The CDR3 DNA sequence: TGTGCCAGCAGTCCCAGACTAGCTAGCTACAATGAGCAGTTCTTC. It specifies CASSPRLASYNEQFF.

This chain joins TRBV7-3 and TRBJ2-3; 8 bases align to TRBD2. The germline CDR1 and CDR2 sequences are SGHTA and FQGTGA. Trimming cost V 4 bases and J 2 bases; bases outside gene matches: 5. This CDR3 comprises 15 residues. The DNA for the CDR3 is TGTGCCAGCAGCTCCAGCGGGAGCTCCACAGATACGCAGTATTTT. It is translated as CASSSSGSSTDTQYF. Full variable domain (missing parts from reference TRBV7-3 and TRBJ2-3): GAGVSQTPSNKVTEKGKYVELRCDPISGHTALYWYRQSLGQGPEFLIYFQGTGAADDSGLPNDRFFAVRPEGSVSTLKIQRTERGDSAVYLCASSSSGSSTDTQYFGPGTRLTVL.

The rearrangement uses TRBV28 and TRBJ1-1; D might be TRBD1 (6 bases). Per the germline V gene, CDR1 is MDHEN and CDR2 is SYDVKM. V was cut by 2 bases and J by 8 bases, with 12 bases left in between. This CDR3 spans 13 amino acids. CDR3 sequence: CASSLHPGQEAFF. CDR3 sequence (DNA): TGTGCCAGCAGTTTACACCCCGGACAGGAAGCTTTCTTT.

CDR3 loop: CASSPSRGGLSYNEQFF. The DNA of the CDR3 is TGTGCCAGCAGTCCCTCTCGAGGAGGCCTCTCCTACAATGAGCAGTTCTTC. This sequence joins TRBV28 and TRBJ2-1, with D tentatively TRBD2 (5 bases). The V and J ends lost 5 bases and 0 bases respectively, with 17 bases between them. This CDR3 is built from 17 residues. Germline V gene data show CDR1 as MDHEN and CDR2 as SYDVKM.

DNA of the CDR3: TGTGCCTGGACCCGAGACAGGGAAAACTATGGCTACACCTTC. Protein product: CAWTRDRENYGYTF. V is TRBV30 and J is TRBJ1-2, with 7 bases aligning to TRBD1. This CDR3 has 14 residues. Germline V lookup: CDR1 GTSNPN, CDR2 SVGIG (reference sequence). J gave up 2 bases and V 4 bases, and 7 bases lay outside the gene matches.

The gene calls are TRBV7-9 and TRBJ2-7; D is uncertain. The ends were cut back, 2 bases at V and 6 bases at J, with 11 bases in the middle. The CDR3 spans 13 residues. CDR1 SEHNR and CDR2 FQNEAQ come from the germline V gene (reference sequence). CDR3 nucleotides: TGTGCCAGCAGCTTAACGAGAGGCGGCGAGCAGTACTTC. Its protein is CASSLTRGGEQYF. The full variable domain, in which reference TRBV7-9 and TRBJ2-7 provide the parts outside the CDR3, is DTGVSQNPRHKITKRGQNVTFRCDPISEHNRLYWYRQTLGQGPEFLTYFQNEAQLEKSRLLSDRFSAERPKGSFSTLEIQRTEQGDSAMYLCASSLTRGGEQYFGPGTRLTVT.